In this sample, the clone carrying this TCR beta chain turned up a few times. This sample stems from a study of blood T cell dynamics during melanoma immunotherapy. Time point indicated: week 3, after first cycle of checkpoint inhibitor. TCRdb keeps only in-frame clones here, not all; method: immunoSEQ multiplex PCR. The repertoire includes more than 13,000 clones, 75% to 90% of them detected once, and around 5.3% sits in the top ten. Material: blood, obtained from a patient treated with checkpoint blockade. The TCR was taken from a human donor with melanoma.

CDR3 coding DNA: TGTGCCAGCAGCCAAGGCCCGACCGCTTTCTTT. Residues: CASSQGPTAFF. The chain employs TRBV14 and TRBJ1-1; D gene uncertain. The length of the CDR3 is 11 residues. The germline V gene encodes CDR1 SGHDN and CDR2 FVKESK. Trimming left V 1 base short and J 11 bases short, with 8 bases between.